This T cell receptor (beta chain) came from a study of shared T cell receptors in the human thymus. The CDR3 sequence is 15 residues long. The germline V gene encodes CDR1 SGHRS and CDR2 YFSETQ. Trimming took 0 bases from V and 2 from J, leaving 9 bases between them. Sequencing used immunoSEQ multiplex PCR; TCRdb keeps in-frame clones, though not all of them. The data contain about 380,000 clones, around 95% of them singletons. The clonotype originates from a human donor. The chain joins TRBV5-1 to TRBJ1-3, with D perhaps matching TRBD1 (5 bases). The sequenced sample consisted of thymocytes. The DNA for the CDR3 is TGCGCCAGCAGCTTGGTCGGGGCAACTGGAAACACCATATATTTT. Translation: CASSLVGATGNTIYF.